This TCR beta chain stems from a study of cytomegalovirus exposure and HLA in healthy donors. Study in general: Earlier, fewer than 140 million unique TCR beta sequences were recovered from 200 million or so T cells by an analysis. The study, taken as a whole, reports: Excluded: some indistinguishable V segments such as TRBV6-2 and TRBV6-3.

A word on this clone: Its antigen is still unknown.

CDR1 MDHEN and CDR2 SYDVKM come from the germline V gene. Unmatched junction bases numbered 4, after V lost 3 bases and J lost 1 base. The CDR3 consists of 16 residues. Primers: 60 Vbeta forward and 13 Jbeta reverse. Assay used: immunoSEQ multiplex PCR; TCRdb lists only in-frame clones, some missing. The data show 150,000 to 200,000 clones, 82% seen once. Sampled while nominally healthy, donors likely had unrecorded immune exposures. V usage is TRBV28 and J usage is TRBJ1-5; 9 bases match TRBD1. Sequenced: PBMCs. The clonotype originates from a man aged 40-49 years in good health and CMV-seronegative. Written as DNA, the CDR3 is TGTGCCAGCAGTTTGCGGGGACAGGGAAGCAATCAGCCCCAGCATTTT. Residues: CASSLRGQGSNQPQHF. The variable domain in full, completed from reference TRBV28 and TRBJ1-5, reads DVKVTQSSRYLVKRTGEKVFLECVQDMDHENMFWYRQDPGLGLRLIYFSYDVKMKEKGDIPEGYSVSREKKERFSLILESASTNQTSMYLCASSLRGQGSNQPQHFGDGTRLSIL.